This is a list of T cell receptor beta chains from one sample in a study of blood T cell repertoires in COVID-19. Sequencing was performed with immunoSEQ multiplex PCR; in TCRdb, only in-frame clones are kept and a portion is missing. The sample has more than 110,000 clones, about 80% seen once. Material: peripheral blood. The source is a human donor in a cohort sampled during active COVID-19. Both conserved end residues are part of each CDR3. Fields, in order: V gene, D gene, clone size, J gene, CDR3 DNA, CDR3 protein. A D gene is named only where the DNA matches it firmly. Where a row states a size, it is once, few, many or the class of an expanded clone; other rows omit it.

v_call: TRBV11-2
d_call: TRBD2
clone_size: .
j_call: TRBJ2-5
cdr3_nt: TGTGCCAGCAGCTTACGGTCGGCGGGAGTGCGAGAGACCCAGTACTTC
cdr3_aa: CASSLRSAGVRETQYF

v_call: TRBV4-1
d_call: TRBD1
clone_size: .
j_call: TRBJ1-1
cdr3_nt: TGCGCCAGCAGCCAAGGACAGGGGGCGCGGACTGAAGCTTTCTTT
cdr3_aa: CASSQGQGARTEAFF

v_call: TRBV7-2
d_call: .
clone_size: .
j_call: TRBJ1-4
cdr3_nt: TGTGCCAGCAGCCTCCGTGGGGGCGGCGAAAAACTGTTTTTT
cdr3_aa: CASSLRGGGEKLFF

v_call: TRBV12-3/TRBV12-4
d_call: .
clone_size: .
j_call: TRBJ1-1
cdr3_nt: TGTGCCAGCACCTTCCGGGGGGAAGCTTTCTTT
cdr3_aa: CASTFRGEAFF

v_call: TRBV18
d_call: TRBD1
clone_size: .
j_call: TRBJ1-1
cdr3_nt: TGTGCCAGCTCGCCCGGACAGGGCCTTGGAGCTTTCTTT
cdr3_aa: CASSPGQGLGAFF

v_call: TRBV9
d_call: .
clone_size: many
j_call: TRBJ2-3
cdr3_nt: TGTGCCAGCAGCGTAGGTCCGGGAGTCTCAGATACGCAGTATTTT
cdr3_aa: CASSVGPGVSDTQYF

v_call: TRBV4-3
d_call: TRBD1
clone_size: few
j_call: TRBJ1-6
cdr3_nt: TGCGCCAGCAGCCTCGACAGGGGCTCACCCCTCCACTTT
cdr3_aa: CASSLDRGSPLHF

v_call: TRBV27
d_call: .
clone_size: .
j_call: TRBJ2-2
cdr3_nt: TGTGCCAGCAGTTTTCGACGGAGCACCGGGGAGCTGTTTTTT
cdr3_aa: CASSFRRSTGELFF

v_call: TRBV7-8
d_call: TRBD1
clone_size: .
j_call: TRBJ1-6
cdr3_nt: TGTGCCAGCAGCTTGGGACAGAAGGATTCACCCCTCCACTTT
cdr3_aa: CASSLGQKDSPLHF

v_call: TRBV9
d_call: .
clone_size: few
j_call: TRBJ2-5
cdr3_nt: TGTGCCAGCAGCGTAGTAGGGGAGGTAGAAGAGACCCAGTACTTC
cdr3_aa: CASSVVGEVEETQYF

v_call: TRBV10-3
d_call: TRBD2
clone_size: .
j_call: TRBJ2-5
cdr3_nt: TGTGCCATCAGTTCACTAGCGGGACCCCAGTACCAAGAGACCCAGTACTTC
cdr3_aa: CAISSLAGPQYQETQYF

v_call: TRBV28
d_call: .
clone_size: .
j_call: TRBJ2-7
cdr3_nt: TGTGCCAGCAGTGGGACATATTACGAGCAGTACTTC
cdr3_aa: CASSGTYYEQYF

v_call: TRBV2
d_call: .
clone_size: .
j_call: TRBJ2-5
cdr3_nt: TGTGCCAGCAGTAAGTTGACAGACCAAGAGACCCAGTACTTC
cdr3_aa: CASSKLTDQETQYF

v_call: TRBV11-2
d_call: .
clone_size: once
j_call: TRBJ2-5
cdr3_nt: TGTGCCAGCAGCTTAATGGTTTTGGGCAGCCAAGAGACCCAGTACTTC
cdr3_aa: CASSLMVLGSQETQYF

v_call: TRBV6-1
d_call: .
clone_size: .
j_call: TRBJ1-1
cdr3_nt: TGTGCCAGCAGCCTCACAGGGTTAGCTTTCTTT
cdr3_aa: CASSLTGLAFF

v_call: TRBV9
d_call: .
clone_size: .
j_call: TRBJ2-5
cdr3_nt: TGTGCCAGCAGCGTAATCGGCGGGGGCGGGGAGACCCAGTACTTC
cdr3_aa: CASSVIGGGGETQYF

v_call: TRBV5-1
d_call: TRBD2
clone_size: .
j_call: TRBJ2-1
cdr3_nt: TGCGCCAGCAGCTCCTTCCCGACTAGCGGGAGGGCCTACAATGAGCAGTTCTTC
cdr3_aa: CASSSFPTSGRAYNEQFF

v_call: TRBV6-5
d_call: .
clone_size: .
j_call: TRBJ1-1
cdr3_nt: TGTGCCAGCAGGGATTCAGGTGCCTTGAACACTGAAGCTTTCTTT
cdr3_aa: CASRDSGALNTEAFF

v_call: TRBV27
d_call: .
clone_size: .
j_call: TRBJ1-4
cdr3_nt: TGTGCCAGCAGTTTACGGGGAGGTAGGACAACTAATGAAAAACTGTTTTTT
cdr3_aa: CASSLRGGRTTNEKLFF

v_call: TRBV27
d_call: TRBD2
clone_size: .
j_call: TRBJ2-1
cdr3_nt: TGTGCCAGCAGTCTCAGCGGGGCTTACAATGAGCAGTTCTTC
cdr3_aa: CASSLSGAYNEQFF

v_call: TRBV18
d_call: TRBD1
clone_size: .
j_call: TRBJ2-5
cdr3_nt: TGTGCCAGCGGACCGGGACAGCAAGAGACCCAGTACTTC
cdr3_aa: CASGPGQQETQYF

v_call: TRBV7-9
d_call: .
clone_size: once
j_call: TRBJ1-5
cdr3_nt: TGTGCCAGCAGCTTTCTCAATCAGCCCCAGCATTTT
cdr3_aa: CASSFLNQPQHF

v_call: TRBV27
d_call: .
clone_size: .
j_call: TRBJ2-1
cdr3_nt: TGTGCCAGCAGCATTCGGGCGGAGGGTCTCTCCTACAATGAGCAGTTCTTC
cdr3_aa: CASSIRAEGLSYNEQFF

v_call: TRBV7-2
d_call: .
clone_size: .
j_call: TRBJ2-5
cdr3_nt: TGTGCCAGCAGCTTAATGGGGGGAAACCAAGAGACCCAGTACTTC
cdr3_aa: CASSLMGGNQETQYF

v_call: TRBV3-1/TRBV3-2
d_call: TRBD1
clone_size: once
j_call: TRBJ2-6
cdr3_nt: TGTGCCAGCAGCCCCCTGGACAGGGCTGGGGCCAACGTCCTGACTTTC
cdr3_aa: CASSPLDRAGANVLTF

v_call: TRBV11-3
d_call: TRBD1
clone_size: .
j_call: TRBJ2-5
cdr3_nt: TGTGCCAGCAGCTCCCCGGGACAGGGCGAATGGACCCAGTACTTC
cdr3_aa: CASSSPGQGEWTQYF

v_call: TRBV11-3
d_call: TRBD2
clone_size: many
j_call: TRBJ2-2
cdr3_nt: TGTGCCAGCAGCTTCGGGGGGTCCCCCGGGGAGCTGTTTTTT
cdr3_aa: CASSFGGSPGELFF

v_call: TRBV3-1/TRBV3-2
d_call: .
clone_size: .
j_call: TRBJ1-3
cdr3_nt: TGTGCCAGCAGCCAAGTGGGGAGGGAGAACACCATATATTTT
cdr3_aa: CASSQVGRENTIYF

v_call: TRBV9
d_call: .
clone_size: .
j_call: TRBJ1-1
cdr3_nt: TGTGCCAGCAGCGTAGGTGCCCCCCACCTCTCCGCGGGCACTGAAGCTTTCTTT
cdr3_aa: CASSVGAPHLSAGTEAFF

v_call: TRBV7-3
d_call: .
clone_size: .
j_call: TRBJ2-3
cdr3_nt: TGTGCCAGCAGCTTAGCGGGACCCACAGATACGCAGTATTTT
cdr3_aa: CASSLAGPTDTQYF

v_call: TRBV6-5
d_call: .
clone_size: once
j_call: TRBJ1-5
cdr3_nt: TGTGCCAGCAGTTACTCGGGAGATCAGCCCCAGCATTTT
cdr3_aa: CASSYSGDQPQHF

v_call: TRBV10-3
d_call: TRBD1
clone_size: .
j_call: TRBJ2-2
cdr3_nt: TGTGCCACGGGACAGGCGAACACCGGGGAGCTGTTTTTT
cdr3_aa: CATGQANTGELFF

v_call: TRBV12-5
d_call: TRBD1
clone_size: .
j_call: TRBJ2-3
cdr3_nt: TGTGCTAGTGGCCGTGGACAGGGGAGCACAGATACGCAGTATTTT
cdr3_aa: CASGRGQGSTDTQYF

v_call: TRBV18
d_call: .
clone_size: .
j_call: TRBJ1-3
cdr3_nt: TGTGCCAGCTCACCAAAAGGGGGGGACTCTGGAAACACCATATATTTT
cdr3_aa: CASSPKGGDSGNTIYF

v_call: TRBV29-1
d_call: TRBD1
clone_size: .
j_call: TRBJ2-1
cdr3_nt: TGCAGCGTTGAAGGACGACAGGGAAATGAGCAGTTCTTC
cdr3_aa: CSVEGRQGNEQFF

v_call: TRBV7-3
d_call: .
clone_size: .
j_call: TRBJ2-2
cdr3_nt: TGTGCCAGCAGCCTTAACACCGGGGAGCTGTTTTTT
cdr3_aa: CASSLNTGELFF

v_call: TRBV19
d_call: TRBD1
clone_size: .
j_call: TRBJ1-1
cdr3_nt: TGTGCCAGTGCTAACCCCCGGGACAGACTAAACACTGAAGCTTTCTTT
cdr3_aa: CASANPRDRLNTEAFF

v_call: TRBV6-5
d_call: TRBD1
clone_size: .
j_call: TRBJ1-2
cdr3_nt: TGTGCCAGCAGTTATCGGGACAGCTATGGCTACACCTTC
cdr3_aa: CASSYRDSYGYTF

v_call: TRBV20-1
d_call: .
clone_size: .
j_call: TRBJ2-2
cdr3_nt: TGCAGTGCCCCTATCGGCGGGGAGCTGTTTTTT
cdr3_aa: CSAPIGGELFF

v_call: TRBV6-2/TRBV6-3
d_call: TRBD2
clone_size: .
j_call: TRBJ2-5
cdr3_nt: TGTGCCAGCAGTTACTCCGGCCTAGCGGGGGGACGCCAAGAGACCCAGTACTTC
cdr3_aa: CASSYSGLAGGRQETQYF

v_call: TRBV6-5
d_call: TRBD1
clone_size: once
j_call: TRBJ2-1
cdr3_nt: TGTGCCAGCAGTCCCGGGACAGGGGGCTACAATGAGCAGTTCTTC
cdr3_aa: CASSPGTGGYNEQFF

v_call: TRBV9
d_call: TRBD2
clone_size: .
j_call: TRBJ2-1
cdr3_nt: TGTGCCAGCAGCGTAGAAGGCGGGGGGGCCCCAAATGAGCAGTTCTTC
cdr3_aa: CASSVEGGGAPNEQFF

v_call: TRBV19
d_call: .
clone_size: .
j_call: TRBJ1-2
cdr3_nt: TGTGCCAGTAGTATAGTCGCAGGGAACTATGGCTACACCTTC
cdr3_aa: CASSIVAGNYGYTF

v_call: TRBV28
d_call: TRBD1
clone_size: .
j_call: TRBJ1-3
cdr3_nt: TGTGCCAGCAGTTTACCTCAAGGACAGGTCGGAAACACCATATATTTT
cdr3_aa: CASSLPQGQVGNTIYF

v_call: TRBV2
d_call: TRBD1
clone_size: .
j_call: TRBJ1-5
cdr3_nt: TGTGCCAGCACCTGGGACAGAGACATAGGGCCCCAGCATTTT
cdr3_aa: CASTWDRDIGPQHF

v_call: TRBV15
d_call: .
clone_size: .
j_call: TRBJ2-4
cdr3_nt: TGTGCCACCGGTCGGACCGGGACAACTAACATTCAGTACTTC
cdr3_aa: CATGRTGTTNIQYF

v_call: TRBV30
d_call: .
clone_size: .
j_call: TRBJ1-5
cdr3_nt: TGTGCCTGGAGTGGGGGGCTCAGCGGCAATCAGCCCCAGCATTTT
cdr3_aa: CAWSGGLSGNQPQHF

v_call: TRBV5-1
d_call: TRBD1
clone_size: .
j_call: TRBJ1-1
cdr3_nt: TGCGCCAGCAGCTCGACGGACAGGGGTGGGACTGAAGCTTTCTTT
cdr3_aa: CASSSTDRGGTEAFF

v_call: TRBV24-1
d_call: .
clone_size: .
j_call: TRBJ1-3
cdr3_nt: TGTGCCACCAGTGATTTGGGCCAAATTGGAAACACCATATATTTT
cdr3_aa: CATSDLGQIGNTIYF

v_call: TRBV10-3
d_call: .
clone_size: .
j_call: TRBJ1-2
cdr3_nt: TGTGCCATCAGTGATGATTCTGCAGGGCATGGCTACACCTTC
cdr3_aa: CAISDDSAGHGYTF